This paragraph reports one T cell receptor (beta chain). Its antigen is undetermined. The CDR3 spans 17 residues. CDR1 is SGHTA and CDR2 is FQGNSA in the germline V gene. The V end lost 6 bases, the J end lost 0 bases, and 18 bases lay between the germline ends. This record comes from a study of T-cell memory formation after mild COVID-19. About the research overall: Most TCR clusters belonged to a single donor. Overall study findings and caveats: The finding that pre-infection memory included some responding clones suggested that cross-reactive memory joined. Day 37-peaking second-wave clones had unconfirmed SARS-CoV-2 specificity. Clones that got smaller from day 15 to 85 had even CD4/CD8, while clones growing later tipped toward CD4+.

One entry per CDR3 protein results from TCRdb running MiXCR on the 5' RACE reads. The data show about 470,000 distinct CDR3 sequences, roughly 18% seen once. Sequencing used PBMCs or a T cell subset sorted from them (not recorded which). This rearrangement joins TRBV7-2 to TRBJ2-1; weak D call: TRBD1 (6 bases). The TCR sequence derives from an adult woman who had mild COVID-19 (a few samples of this study predate the infection). Cell type and time point are not known. CDR3 protein: CASSRTGSSGSYNEQFF. CDR3 DNA sequence: TGTGCCAGCAGTCGTACAGGGTCCTCTGGCTCCTACAATGAGCAGTTCTTC.